This entry concerns a single T cell receptor beta chain. Its specificity is not known. This sample was included in a study of T cell responses to AZD1222 COVID-19 vaccine. Study-wide results and limits: Repertoires were obtained only post-peak T cell response. Mapped onto spike, vaccine-associated CD4 TCRs spanned it and were dominant at 160-218 and 743-854. Donors were mostly white British, more females; clonal diversity possibly underestimated. Baseline serostatus was positive in only 5 to 7 AZD1222 recipients.

Profiled with immunoSEQ multiplex PCR; TCRdb holds only in-frame clones, not every one. The table includes about 140,000 clones, around nine tenths detected once. Between the trimmed V and J ends, which lost 0 bases and 0 bases, there was a span of 8 bases. Looked up from germline, CDR1 is SGHDT and CDR2 is YYEEEE. The CDR3 sequence is 15 residues long. V is TRBV5-6 and J is TRBJ2-3; D unclear. The input for sequencing was peripheral blood, taken on day 0 of AZD1222 vaccination. The source of this sequence is an adult in good health. This chain's CDR3 is CASSLGLRSTDTQYF. Written as DNA, the CDR3 is TGTGCCAGCAGCTTGGGCCTGCGTAGCACAGATACGCAGTATTTT.